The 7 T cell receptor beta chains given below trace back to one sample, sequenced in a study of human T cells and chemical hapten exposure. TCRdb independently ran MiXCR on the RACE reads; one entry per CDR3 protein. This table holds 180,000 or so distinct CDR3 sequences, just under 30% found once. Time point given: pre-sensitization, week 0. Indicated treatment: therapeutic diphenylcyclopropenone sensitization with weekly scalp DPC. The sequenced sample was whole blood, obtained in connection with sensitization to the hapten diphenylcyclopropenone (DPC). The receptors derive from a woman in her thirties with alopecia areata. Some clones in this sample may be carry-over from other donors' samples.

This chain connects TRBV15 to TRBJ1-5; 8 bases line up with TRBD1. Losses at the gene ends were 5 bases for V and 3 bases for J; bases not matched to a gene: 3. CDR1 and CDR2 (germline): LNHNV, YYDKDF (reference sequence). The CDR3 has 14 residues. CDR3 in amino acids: CATSGQGANQPQHF. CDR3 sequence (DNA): TGTGCCACCAGCGGGCAGGGGGCCAATCAGCCCCAGCATTTT.

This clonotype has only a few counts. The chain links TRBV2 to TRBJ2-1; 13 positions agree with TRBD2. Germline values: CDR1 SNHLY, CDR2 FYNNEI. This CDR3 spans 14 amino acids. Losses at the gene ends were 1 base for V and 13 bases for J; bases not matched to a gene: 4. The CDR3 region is CASSEGLAGGPQFF. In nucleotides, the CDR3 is TGTGCCAGCAGTGAAGGACTAGCGGGAGGCCCCCAGTTCTTC.

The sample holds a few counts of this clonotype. The CDR3 protein is CASSSDYYEQYF. The DNA for the CDR3 is TGTGCCAGCAGTTCGGACTACTACGAGCAGTACTTC. The genes are TRBV6-6 and TRBJ2-7, with D perhaps TRBD2 (6 bases). CDR3 length: 12 residues. The V gene lost 4 bases and the J gene lost 3 bases, with 7 bases spanning the gap. Germline CDR1 reads MNHNY; CDR2 reads SVGAGI (reference sequence).

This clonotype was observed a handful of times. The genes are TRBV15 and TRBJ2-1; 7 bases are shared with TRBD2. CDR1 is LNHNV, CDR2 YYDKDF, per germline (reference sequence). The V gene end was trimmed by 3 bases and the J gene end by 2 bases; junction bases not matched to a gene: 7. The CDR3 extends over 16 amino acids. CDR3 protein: CATSRGSGIPYNEQFF. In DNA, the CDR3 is TGTGCCACCAGCAGGGGAAGCGGGATTCCCTACAATGAGCAGTTCTTC.

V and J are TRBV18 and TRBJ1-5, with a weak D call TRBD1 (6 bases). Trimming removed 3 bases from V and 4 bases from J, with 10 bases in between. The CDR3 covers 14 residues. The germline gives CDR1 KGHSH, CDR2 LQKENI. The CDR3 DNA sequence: TGTGCCAGCTCACCTTACAGGGATAATCAGCCCCAGCATTTT. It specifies CASSPYRDNQPQHF.

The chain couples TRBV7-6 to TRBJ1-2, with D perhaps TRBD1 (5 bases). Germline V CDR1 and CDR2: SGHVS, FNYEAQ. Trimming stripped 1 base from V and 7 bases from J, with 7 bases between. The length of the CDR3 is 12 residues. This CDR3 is CASSLDGAGYTF. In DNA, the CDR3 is TGTGCCAGCAGCTTAGACGGGGCTGGCTACACCTTC.

CDR3 in DNA: TGTGCCAGCAGCGCAACCAAAATGAACACTGAAGCTTTCTTT. Protein sequence: CASSATKMNTEAFF. The rearrangement joins TRBV28 to TRBJ1-1; D gene uncertain. Trimming removed 6 bases from V and 0 bases from J, with 11 bases in between. The CDR3 has 14 residues. CDR1 is MDHEN, CDR2 SYDVKM, per germline.